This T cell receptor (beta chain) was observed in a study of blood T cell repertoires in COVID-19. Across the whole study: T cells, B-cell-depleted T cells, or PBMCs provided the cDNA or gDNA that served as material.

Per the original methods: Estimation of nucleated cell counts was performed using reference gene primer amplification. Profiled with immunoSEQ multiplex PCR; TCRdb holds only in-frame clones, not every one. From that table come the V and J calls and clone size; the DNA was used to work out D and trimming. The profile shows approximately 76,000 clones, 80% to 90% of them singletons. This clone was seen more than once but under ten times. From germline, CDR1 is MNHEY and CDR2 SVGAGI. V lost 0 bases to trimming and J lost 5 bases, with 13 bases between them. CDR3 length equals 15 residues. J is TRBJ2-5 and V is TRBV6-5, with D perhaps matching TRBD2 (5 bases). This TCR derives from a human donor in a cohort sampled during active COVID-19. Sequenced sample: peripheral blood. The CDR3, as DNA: TGTGCCAGCAGTTACTCCCCGACTCGAGGGGAGACCCAGTACTTC. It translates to CASSYSPTRGETQYF.